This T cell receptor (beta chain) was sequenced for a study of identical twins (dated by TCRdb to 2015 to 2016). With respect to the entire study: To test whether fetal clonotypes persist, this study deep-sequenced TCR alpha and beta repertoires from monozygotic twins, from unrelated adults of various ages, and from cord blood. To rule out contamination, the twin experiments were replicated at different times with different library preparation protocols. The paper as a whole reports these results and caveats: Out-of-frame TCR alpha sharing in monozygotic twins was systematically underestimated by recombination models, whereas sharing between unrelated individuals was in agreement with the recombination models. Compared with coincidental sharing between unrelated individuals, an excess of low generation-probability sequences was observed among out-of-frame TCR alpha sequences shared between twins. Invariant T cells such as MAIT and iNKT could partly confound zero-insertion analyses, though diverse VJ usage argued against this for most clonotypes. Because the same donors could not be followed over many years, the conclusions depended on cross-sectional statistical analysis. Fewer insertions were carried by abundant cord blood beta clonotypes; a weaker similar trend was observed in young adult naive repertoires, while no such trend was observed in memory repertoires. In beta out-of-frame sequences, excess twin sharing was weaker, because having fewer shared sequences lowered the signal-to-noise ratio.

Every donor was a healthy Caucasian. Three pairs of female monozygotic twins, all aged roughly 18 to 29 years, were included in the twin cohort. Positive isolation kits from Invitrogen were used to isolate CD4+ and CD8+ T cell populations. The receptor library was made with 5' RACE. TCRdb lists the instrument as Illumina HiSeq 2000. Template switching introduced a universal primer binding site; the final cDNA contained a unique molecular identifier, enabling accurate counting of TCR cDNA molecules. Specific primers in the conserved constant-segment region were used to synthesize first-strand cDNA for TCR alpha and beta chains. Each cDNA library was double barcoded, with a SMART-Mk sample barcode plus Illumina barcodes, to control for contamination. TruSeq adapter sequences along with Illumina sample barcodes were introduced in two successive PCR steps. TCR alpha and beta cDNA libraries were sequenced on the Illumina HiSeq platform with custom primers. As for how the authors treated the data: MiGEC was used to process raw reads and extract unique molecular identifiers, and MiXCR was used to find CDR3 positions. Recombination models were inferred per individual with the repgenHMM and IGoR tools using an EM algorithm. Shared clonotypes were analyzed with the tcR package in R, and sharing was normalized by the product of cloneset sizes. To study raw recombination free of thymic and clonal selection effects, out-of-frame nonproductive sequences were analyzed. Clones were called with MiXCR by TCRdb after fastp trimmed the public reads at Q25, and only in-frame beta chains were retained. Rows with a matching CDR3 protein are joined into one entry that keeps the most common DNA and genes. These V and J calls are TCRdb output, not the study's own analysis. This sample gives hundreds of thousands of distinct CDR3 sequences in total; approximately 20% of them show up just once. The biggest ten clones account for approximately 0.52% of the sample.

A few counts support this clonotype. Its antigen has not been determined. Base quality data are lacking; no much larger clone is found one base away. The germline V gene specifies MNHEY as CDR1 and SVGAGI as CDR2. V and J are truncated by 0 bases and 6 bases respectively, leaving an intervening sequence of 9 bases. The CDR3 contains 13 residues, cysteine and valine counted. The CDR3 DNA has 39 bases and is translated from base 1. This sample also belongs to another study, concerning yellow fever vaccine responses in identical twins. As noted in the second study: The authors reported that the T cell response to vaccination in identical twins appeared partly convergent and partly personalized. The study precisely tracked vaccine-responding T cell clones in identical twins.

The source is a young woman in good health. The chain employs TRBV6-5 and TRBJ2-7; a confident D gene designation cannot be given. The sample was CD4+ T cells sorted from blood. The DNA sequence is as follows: TGTGCCAGCAGTTACTCTGGAACGGGCGAGCAGTACGTC. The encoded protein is CASSYSGTGEQYV.